This TCR beta chain was sequenced in a study of molecular identifiers for immune sequencing clone quantification (dated 2018 in TCRdb). Regarding the study in general: In a replicate experiment, RNA from about 21,000 or 97,000 naive CD8 T cells was split into five aliquots, four of which were sequenced. This methods study benchmarked molecular-identifier clustering-based TCR repertoire sequencing (MIDCIRS) and TCR RNA copy counting, using CD8 T cells to do so. Beyond this particular receptor, the publication reports: Spiked-in Jurkat TCR RNA equal to a single cell's worth was reported to be detectable even within 1,100,000 naive CD8 T cells. Modeling indicated around 3.2 TCR RNA copies recovered per cell, compared with 9 to 10 by digital PCR, which implies a capture efficiency of around 30%. Highly expanded clone sizes could be underestimated if identical TCR molecules share a barcode. In CMV-specific effector cells, over 99% of molecules were held by clones above 20 RNA copies, whereas under 1% of molecules were held by such clones in naive cells. Without barcode sub-clustering, chimeric consensus sequences inflated TCR diversity; chimeras reached as high as 47%. Naive libraries contained spiked-in Jurkat TCR RNA (approximately 10 copies' worth), which is not part of the donor repertoire.

Libraries of naive CD8 T cells were built from approximately 20,000 to 1,000,000 sorted cells, with 10%, 30% or 50% of the purified RNA used. Naive CD8 T cells were FACS-sorted as CD8+CD4-CCR7+CD45RA+ on a BD FACSAria II into RLT Plus buffer. To test detection sensitivity, Jurkat RNA equivalent to ten TCR copies was spiked into samples of about 19,000-1,000,000 naive CD8 T cells. CD8 T cells were enriched using RosetteSep CD8+ T Cell Enrichment Cocktail and Ficoll-Paque, and the enriched cells then underwent ACK red cell lysis. V is trimmed back by 11 bases and J by 6 bases, and the junction contains 6 bases that no gene match accounts for. The CDR3 measures 13 amino acids from cysteine to phenylalanine. CDR3 DNA is the only sequence kept; it has 39 bases, read in frame from the first base. Reading the germline V gene gives CDR1 SGHTA and CDR2 FQGNSA. This clonotype was detected ten times or more. The target of this receptor is not known. No base quality information exists; no much larger clone differs at one position.

Library preparation employed PCR. The sequencer was a NextSeq 500. Preparation of bulk TCR libraries followed a previously described approach, with the TCR primers listed in Table S5. Purification of total RNA was performed with the Qiagen AllPrep DNA/RNA kit. Before analysis, reads from multiple sequencing runs of the same library were pooled. Per the source publication's procedure: Reads were retained only if the reads had an exact TCR constant sequence, and the retained reads were trimmed to 150 nt and grouped according to their 12-nt molecular barcodes. Reads within each barcode group were sub-clustered using a 15% Levenshtein threshold, and quality-weighted consensus sequences were constructed for each RNA molecule. Non-functional sequences were excluded, and lower-count sequences lying one edit away from another sequence were also excluded. Based on fitting two negative binomial distributions, any barcode sub-cluster with under 20% of the maximum read count was discarded. TCRdb passed the public sequencing reads through fastp at Q25 and MiXCR, retaining productive beta sequences. Identical CDR3 protein sequences are pooled into one entry, listed with their most common genes and DNA. TCRdb, not the original authors, processed these V and J calls. The sample table holds 300,000 to 400,000 distinct CDR3 sequences, of which roughly 24% were seen once. The ten largest make up around 0.74% of the sample.

The sample consisted of naive CD8+ T cells from blood, with Jurkat cell RNA spiked in. The cell subset or site label, as the study defines it: FACS-sorted CD8+CD4-CCR7+CD45RA+ naive T cells. The receptor was derived from a human donor in good health. Some libraries in this study had Jurkat cell RNA spiked in. The sequence is built from TRBV7-2 and TRBJ2-1, with TRBD2 identical over 11 junction bases. The CDR3 sequence is CALRTSGSNEQFF. The sequence in DNA is TGTGCCCTCCGGACTAGCGGGTCCAATGAGCAGTTCTTC. The CDR3 plus the reference TRBV7-2 and TRBJ2-1 genes for the other parts give the full variable domain: GAGVSQSPSNKVTEKGKDVELRCDPISGHTALYWYRQSLGQGLEFLIYFQGNSAPDKSGLPSDRFSAERTGGSVSTLTIQRTQQEDSAVYLCALRTSGSNEQFFGPGTRLTVL.